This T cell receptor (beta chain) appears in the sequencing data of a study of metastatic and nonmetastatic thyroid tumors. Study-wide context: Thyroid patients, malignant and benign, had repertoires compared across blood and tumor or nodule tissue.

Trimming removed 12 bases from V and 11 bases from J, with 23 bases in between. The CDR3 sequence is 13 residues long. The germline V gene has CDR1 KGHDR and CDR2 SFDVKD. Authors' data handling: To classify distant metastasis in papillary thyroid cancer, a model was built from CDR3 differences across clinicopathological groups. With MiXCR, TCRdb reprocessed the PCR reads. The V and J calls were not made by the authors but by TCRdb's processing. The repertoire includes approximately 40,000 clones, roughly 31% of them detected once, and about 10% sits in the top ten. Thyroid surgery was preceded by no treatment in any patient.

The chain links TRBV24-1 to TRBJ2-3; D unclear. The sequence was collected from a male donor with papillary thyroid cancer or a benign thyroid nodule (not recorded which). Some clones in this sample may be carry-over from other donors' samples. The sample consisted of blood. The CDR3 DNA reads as TGTGCCTCCGGCAGACAAAGCACACATAAGCAGTATTTT. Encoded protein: CASGRQSTHKQYF.